This is a list of T cell receptor beta chains from one sample in a study of T-cell reconstitution after alpha-beta-depleted transplantation in children. TCRdb ran MiXCR on the PCR reads and lists one entry per CDR3 protein. The sample contains about a million distinct CDR3 sequences, less than 30% of which appear only once. The sequencing here drew on PBMCs, mostly from graft donor cells, taken 360 days after TCRalphabeta/CD19-depleted stem cell transplant. The receptor source for this set is a boy less than two years old who had a stem cell transplant for SCID, so the T cells may come from the graft donor. The CDR3 runs from the conserved cysteine through the conserved F or W. Clone sizes are given selectively: once, few, many, or a class where the clone is expanded.

>TRBJ2-6|few|TRBV12-5
CASGLVPGTNVLTF
>TRBJ1-1|few|TRBV9
CASSPQTDLNTEAFF
>TRBJ1-1|-|TRBV6-1
CASSRGDRYATEAFF
>TRBJ2-5|-|TRBV3-1
CASSQDGLVLRTQYF
>TRBJ2-3|-|TRBV5-1
CASSSPRLLWDTQYF
>TRBJ2-3|few|TRBV6-5
CASSYDRRTDTQYF
>TRBJ2-7|once|TRBV6-1
CASTRKGPHYEQYF
>TRBJ1-1|few|TRBV19
CASSIITGGYTEAFF
>TRBJ2-3|-|TRBV6-5
CASSYGAAVPSTDTQYF
>TRBJ2-5|few|TRBV6-5
CASTYQGLAGVETQYF
>TRBJ2-3|-|TRBV4-3
CASSRLTSRSTDTQYF
>TRBJ2-7|many|TRBV27
CASSWNRASEQYF